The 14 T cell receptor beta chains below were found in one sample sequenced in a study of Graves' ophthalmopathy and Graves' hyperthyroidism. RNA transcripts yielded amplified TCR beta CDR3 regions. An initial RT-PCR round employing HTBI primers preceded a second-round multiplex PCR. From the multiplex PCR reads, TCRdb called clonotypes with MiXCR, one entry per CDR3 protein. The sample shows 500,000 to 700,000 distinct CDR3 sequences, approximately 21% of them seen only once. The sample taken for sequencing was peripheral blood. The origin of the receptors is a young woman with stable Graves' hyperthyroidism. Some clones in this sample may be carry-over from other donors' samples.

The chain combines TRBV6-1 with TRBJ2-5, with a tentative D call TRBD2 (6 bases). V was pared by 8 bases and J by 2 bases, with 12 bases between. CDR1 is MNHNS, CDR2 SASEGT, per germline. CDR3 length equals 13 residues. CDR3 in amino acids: CASGREFQETQYF. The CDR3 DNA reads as TGTGCCAGCGGCCGGGAGTTTCAAGAGACCCAGTACTTC.

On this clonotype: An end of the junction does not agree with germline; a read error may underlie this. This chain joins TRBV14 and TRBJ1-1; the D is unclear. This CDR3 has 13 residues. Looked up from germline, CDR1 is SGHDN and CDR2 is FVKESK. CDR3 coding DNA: TGTGCCAGCAGCCGGATAATGAACACTGATGCTTTCTTT. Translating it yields CASSRIMNTDAFF.

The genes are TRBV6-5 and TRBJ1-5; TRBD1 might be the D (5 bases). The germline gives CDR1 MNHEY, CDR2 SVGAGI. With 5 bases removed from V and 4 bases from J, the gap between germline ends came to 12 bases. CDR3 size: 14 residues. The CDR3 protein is CASSNRDPNQPQHF. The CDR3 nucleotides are TGTGCCAGCAGTAACCGGGACCCGAATCAGCCCCAGCATTTT.

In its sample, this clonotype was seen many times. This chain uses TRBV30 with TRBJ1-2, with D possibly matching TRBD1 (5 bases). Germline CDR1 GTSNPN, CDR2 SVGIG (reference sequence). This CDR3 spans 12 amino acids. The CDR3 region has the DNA TGTGCTCTAAGGACACATCTCTATGGCTACACCTTC. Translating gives CALRTHLYGYTF.

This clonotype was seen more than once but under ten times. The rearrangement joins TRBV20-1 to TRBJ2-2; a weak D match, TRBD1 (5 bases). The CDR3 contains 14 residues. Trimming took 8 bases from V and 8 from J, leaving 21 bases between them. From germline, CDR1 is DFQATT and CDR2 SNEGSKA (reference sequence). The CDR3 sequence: CSTPGDSYLGELFF. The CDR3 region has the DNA TGCAGTACCCCGGGTGACAGCTACTTGGGGGAGCTGTTTTTT.

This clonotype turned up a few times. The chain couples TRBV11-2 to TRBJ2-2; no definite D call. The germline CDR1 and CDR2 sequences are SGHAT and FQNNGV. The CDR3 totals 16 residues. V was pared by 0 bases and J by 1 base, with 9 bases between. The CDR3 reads CASSLDRSQNTGELFF. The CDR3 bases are TGTGCCAGCAGCTTAGATAGAAGTCAGAACACCGGGGAGCTGTTTTTT.

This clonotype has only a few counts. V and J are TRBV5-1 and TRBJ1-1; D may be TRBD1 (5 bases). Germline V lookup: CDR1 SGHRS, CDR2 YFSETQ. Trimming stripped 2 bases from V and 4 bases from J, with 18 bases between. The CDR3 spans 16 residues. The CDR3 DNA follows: TGCGCCAGCAGCTTCGGAGGGCAGGGCGGGGGCACTGAAGCTTTCTTT. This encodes CASSFGGQGGGTEAFF.

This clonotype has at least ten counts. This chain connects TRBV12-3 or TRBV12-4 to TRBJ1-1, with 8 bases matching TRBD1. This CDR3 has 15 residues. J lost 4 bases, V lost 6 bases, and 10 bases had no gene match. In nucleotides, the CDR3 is TGTGCCAGCAGACCAAGGACAGGGCTCACCACTGAAGCTTTCTTT. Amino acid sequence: CASRPRTGLTTEAFF.

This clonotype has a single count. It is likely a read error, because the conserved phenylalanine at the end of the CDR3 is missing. The CDR3 protein is CASRPTSGRATGELFS. For the CDR3, the DNA is TGTGCCAGCAGACCAACTAGCGGGAGAGCCACCGGGGAGCTGTTTTCT. The chain has TRBV2 and TRBJ2-2; 11 bases are a match to TRBD2. Germline CDR1 reads SNHLY; CDR2 reads FYNNEI. The CDR3 contains 16 residues. The V gene end was trimmed by 6 bases and the J gene end by 4 bases; junction bases not matched to a gene: 7.

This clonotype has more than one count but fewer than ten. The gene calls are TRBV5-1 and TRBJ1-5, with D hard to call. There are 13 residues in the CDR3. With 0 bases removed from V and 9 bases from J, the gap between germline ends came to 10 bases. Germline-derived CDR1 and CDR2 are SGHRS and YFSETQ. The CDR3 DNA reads TGCGCCAGCAGCTTGGAGGGTTACCCGCCCCAGCATTTT. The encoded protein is CASSLEGYPPQHF.

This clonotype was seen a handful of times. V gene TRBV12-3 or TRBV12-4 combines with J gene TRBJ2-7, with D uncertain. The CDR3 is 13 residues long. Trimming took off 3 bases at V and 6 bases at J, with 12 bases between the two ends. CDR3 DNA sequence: TGTGCCAGCAGTTTTGACCTAGGCGGCGAGCAGTACTTC. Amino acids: CASSFDLGGEQYF.

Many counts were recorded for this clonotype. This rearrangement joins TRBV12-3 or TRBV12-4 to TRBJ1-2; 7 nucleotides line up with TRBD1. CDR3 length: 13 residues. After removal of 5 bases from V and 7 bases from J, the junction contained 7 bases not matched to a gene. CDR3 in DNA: TGTGCCAGCAGTAGGGGGCGAACGGGTGGCTACACCTTC. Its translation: CASSRGRTGGYTF.

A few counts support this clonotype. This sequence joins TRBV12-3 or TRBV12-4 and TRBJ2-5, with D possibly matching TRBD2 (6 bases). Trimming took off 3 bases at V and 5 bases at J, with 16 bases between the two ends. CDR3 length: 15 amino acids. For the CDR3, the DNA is TGTGCCAGCAGTTTGGCCGGGAGCTGGGGGGAGACCCAGTACTTC. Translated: CASSLAGSWGETQYF.

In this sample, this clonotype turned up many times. For the CDR3, the DNA is TGTGCCAGCAGCGATCGGACAGGCCCCCAGAACACTGAAGCTTTCTTT. It translates to CASSDRTGPQNTEAFF. This chain uses TRBV13 with TRBJ1-1, with TRBD1 identical over 7 bases. Germline CDR1 reads PRHDT; CDR2 reads FYEKMQ (reference sequence). The junction had 10 bases not matched to a gene; V was cut back by 5 bases and J by 1 base. The CDR3 runs 16 residues.